One and the same sample provided the 17 T cell receptor beta chains below, sequenced in a study of CD8 T cells in Susac syndrome. The RNA, roughly 0.45 to 1 ug, was put through reverse transcription using random hexamers. TCRdb reprocessed the immunoSEQ multiplex PCR reads with MiXCR, giving one entry per CDR3 protein. Of roughly 110,000 distinct CDR3 sequences listed, about 90% are singletons. What was sequenced was CD4+ T cells from PBMCs. Receptor source: a human donor in good health.

This clonotype was detected a few times. V and J are TRBV6-2 or TRBV6-3 and TRBJ2-2, with 8 bases aligning to TRBD1. This CDR3 has 15 residues. Germline-derived CDR1 and CDR2 are MNHEY and SVGEGT. V gave up 2 bases and J gave up 6 bases; unmatched junction bases: 5. The CDR3 region has the DNA TGTGCCAGCAGTTACGGGACAGGATTCCCCGGGGAGCTGTTTTTT. This codes for CASSYGTGFPGELFF.

The chain uses TRBV5-8 and TRBJ2-5; D is unresolved. Germline assignment: CDR1 SGHTS and CDR2 YDEGEE. The CDR3 contains 14 residues. Trimming removed 1 base from V and 5 bases from J, with 12 bases in between. CDR3: CASSLNRFQETQYF. In DNA form, the CDR3 reads TGTGCCAGCAGCTTGAATCGTTTCCAGGAGACCCAGTACTTC.

The gene calls are TRBV5-1 and TRBJ2-1, with D possibly being TRBD2 (6 bases). From germline, CDR1 is SGHRS and CDR2 YFSETQ. This CDR3 has 16 amino acids. Trimming removed 0 bases at V and 2 bases at J, with 12 bases between. This chain's CDR3 is CASSLAGRFPYNEQFF. CDR3 DNA sequence: TGCGCCAGCAGCTTGGCCGGGAGATTCCCCTACAATGAGCAGTTCTTC.

This clonotype was recorded only once. The rearrangement joins TRBV6-2 or TRBV6-3 to TRBJ1-5; a possible D gene is TRBD1 (5 bases). The germline CDR1 and CDR2 sequences are MNHEY and SVGEGT. V was trimmed by 4 bases and J by 7 bases, leaving 20 bases between them. The CDR3 is made up of 16 amino acids. The CDR3, as DNA: TGTGCCAGCAGTTTCTATGCCGGGGGGTCGCGGCAGCCCCAGCATTTT. Amino acid sequence: CASSFYAGGSRQPQHF.

The chain employs TRBV7-2 and TRBJ2-5, with D maybe TRBD2 (7 bases). Per germline, CDR1 SGHTA and CDR2 FQGNSA. CDR3 length: 15 residues. Trimming took off 1 base at V and 7 bases at J, with 16 bases between the two ends. Written as DNA, the CDR3 is TGTGCCAGCAGCTTAGGCTCGGGGGGCCCTGGGACCCAGTACTTC. Encoded protein: CASSLGSGGPGTQYF.

This chain uses TRBV20-1 with TRBJ2-1; the match to TRBD2 covers 16 bases. Germline V lookup: CDR1 DFQATT, CDR2 SNEGSKA (reference sequence). This CDR3 is built from 21 residues. J gave up 7 bases and V 0 bases, and 18 bases lay outside the gene matches. The CDR3 nucleotides are TGCAGTGCTAGAGATTGGAGGCCCGGAGGGACTAGCGGGAGGGCCGGGAATGAGCAGTTCTTC. Its protein product is CSARDWRPGGTSGRAGNEQFF.

The CDR3 DNA follows: TGCGCCAGCCGCTCCGGGACTAGCGGGAGGGGAGAGCAGTTCTTC. Protein product: CASRSGTSGRGEQFF. J is TRBJ2-1 and V is TRBV5-1; the match to TRBD2 covers 16 bases. CDR1 is SGHRS and CDR2 is YFSETQ in the germline V gene. Trimming at V came to 7 bases and at J to 10 bases, leaving 8 bases not matched to a gene. The CDR3 length is 15 residues. Complete variable domain (other parts from reference TRBV5-1 and TRBJ2-1): KAGVTQTPRYLIKTRGQQVTLSCSPISGHRSVSWYQQTPGQGLQFLFEYFSETQRNKGNFPGRFSGRQFSNSRSEMNVSTLELGDSALYLCASRSGTSGRGEQFFGPGTRLTVL.

The chain recombines TRBV9 with TRBJ1-6, with 10 bases lining up with TRBD1. Germline lookup yields CDR1 SGDLS and CDR2 YYNGEE. The CDR3 length is 13 residues. The trim removed 2 bases at V and 17 bases at J, leaving 7 bases unmatched. Here the CDR3 reads CASSVQRTGGIHF. CDR3 nucleotides: TGTGCCAGCAGCGTGCAACGGACAGGGGGAATCCACTTT.

V usage is TRBV7-2 and J usage is TRBJ2-3; D is undetermined. Trimming cost V 4 bases and J 11 bases, with 13 bases left between them. Germline loops: CDR1 SGHTA, CDR2 FQGNSA. This CDR3 is built from 12 residues. CDR3 sequence (DNA): TGTGCCAGCAGCTCGGACGTCCCCAGGCAGTATTTT. Translating it yields CASSSDVPRQYF.

The chain links TRBV29-1 to TRBJ1-3; D not certain. There are 12 residues in the CDR3. Trimming cost V 4 bases and J 0 bases, with 4 bases left between them. CDR1 and CDR2 (germline): SQVTM, ANQGSEA. The CDR3 DNA reads as TGCAGCGTTGGGTTCTCTGGAAACACCATATATTTT. Translation: CSVGFSGNTIYF.

The chain couples TRBV6-2 or TRBV6-3 to TRBJ2-7; the D is unclear. The germline V gene has CDR1 MNHEY and CDR2 SVGEGT. V gave up 4 bases and J gave up 4 bases, with 11 bases separating them. This CDR3 is built from 13 residues. DNA of the CDR3: TGTGCCAGCAGTTCCGCTATAAGTTACGAGCAGTACTTC. It yields the protein CASSSAISYEQYF.

This chain connects TRBV5-6 to TRBJ1-2; 7 bases map to TRBD1. This CDR3 region has 14 residues. V lost 1 base to trimming and J lost 9 bases; unmatched junction nucleotides: 9. Per the germline V gene, CDR1 is SGHDT and CDR2 is YYEEEE. The CDR3 region is CASSLYSETGSYTF. For the CDR3, the DNA is TGTGCCAGCAGCTTGTATAGCGAGACAGGGAGCTACACCTTC.

The chain links TRBV6-2 or TRBV6-3 to TRBJ2-6; D is undetermined. The CDR3 sequence is 16 residues long. Looked up from germline, CDR1 is MNHEY and CDR2 is SVGEGT. Between the trimmed V and J ends, which lost 2 bases and 2 bases, there was a span of 10 bases. The CDR3 region is CASSYRIGAGANVLTF. CDR3 in DNA: TGTGCCAGCAGTTACAGGATTGGTGCTGGGGCCAACGTCCTGACTTTC.

This clonotype was detected only once. The CDR3 region is CSVGVSSTDTQYF. CDR3 sequence (DNA): TGCAGCGTTGGTGTCTCTAGCACAGATACGCAGTATTTT. The chain recombines TRBV29-1 with TRBJ2-3; the D is unclear. Germline assignment: CDR1 SQVTM and CDR2 ANQGSEA. Trimming cost V 4 bases and J 0 bases, with 8 bases left between them. CDR3 length equals 13 residues.

The chain is built from TRBV6-6 and TRBJ2-5; 9 bases agree with TRBD1. CDR3 length equals 15 residues. Germline CDR1 and CDR2: MNHNY and SVGAGI (reference sequence). With 6 bases clipped from V and 5 bases from J, the junction kept 10 bases outside the gene matches. CDR3 nucleotide sequence: TGTGCCAGCAGCAGCGACAGGGGGGTTTTGGAGACCCAGTACTTC. The encoded protein is CASSSDRGVLETQYF.

This clonotype was counted a single time. The chain has TRBV12-3 or TRBV12-4 and TRBJ2-7; 7 bases are a match to TRBD2. V was pared by 4 bases and J by 3 bases, with 9 bases of the junction left unmatched. The length of the CDR3 is 15 residues. In nucleotides, the CDR3 is TGTGCCAGCAGTTCTAGCGGCAGAGCTCACTACGAGCAGTACTTC. It is translated as CASSSSGRAHYEQYF.

The chain recombines TRBV29-1 with TRBJ1-4; a weak D match, TRBD1 (5 bases). V lost 4 bases and J lost 2, with 11 bases in between. Germline CDR1 reads SQVTM; CDR2 reads ANQGSEA. This CDR3 region has 14 residues. CDR3 DNA sequence: TGCAGCGTTGCTCCAGGGACTACTAATGAAAAACTGTTTTTT. Its translation: CSVAPGTTNEKLFF.